This T cell receptor (beta chain) originates from a study of control samples from healthy donors and cancer patients. Sequenced by immunoSEQ multiplex PCR; TCRdb stores in-frame clones only, minus some. The data show some 66,000 clones, about 82% seen once. Germline values: CDR1 MNHEY, CDR2 SVGAGI. The CDR3 is made up of 15 amino acids. Trimming at V came to 2 bases and at J to 4 bases, leaving 6 bases not matched to a gene. Sequences were obtained from blood. This clonotype originated in a man in his forties in good health. This rearrangement joins TRBV6-5 to TRBJ2-3, with TRBD1 identical over 7 bases. The CDR3 sequence: CASSYVGTVADTQYF. CDR3 nucleotides: TGTGCCAGCAGTTACGTCGGGACAGTGGCAGATACGCAGTATTTT.